The present entry profiles one T cell receptor beta chain with its context. The CDR3 runs to 16 residues. From germline, CDR1 is SGDLS and CDR2 YYNGEE. V dropped 0 bases and J dropped 5; count of bases not matched to a gene: 6. 13 Jbeta primers and 60 Vbeta primers were used for the PCR. TCRdb keeps only in-frame clones here, not all; method: immunoSEQ multiplex PCR. The table shows more than 130,000 clones, with about three quarters occurring only once. This record belongs to a study of cytomegalovirus exposure and HLA in healthy donors. The chain joins TRBV9 to TRBJ2-3, with 10 bases identical to TRBD2. The receptor comes from a human donor in good health. The sequencing input was PBMCs. This CDR3 reads CASSVVSSGGIDTQYF. As DNA, the CDR3 is TGTGCCAGCAGCGTAGTTTCTAGCGGGGGAATAGATACGCAGTATTTT.